The 17 T cell receptor beta chains given below trace back to one sample, sequenced in a study of blood T cell dynamics during melanoma immunotherapy. Data came from immunoSEQ multiplex PCR; TCRdb stores just in-frame clones and leaves some out. Of about 15,000 clones in the sample, approximately 81% were seen once. Time point meaning: pre-treatment baseline. Source: blood, taken from a patient treated with checkpoint blockade. These TCRs come from a human donor with melanoma.

The chain has TRBV21-1 and TRBJ2-7; the D call in the table, TRBD1, was not verified against the DNA. TRBV21-1 corresponds to a pseudogene. The CDR3 runs to 14 residues. For the CDR3, the DNA is TGTGCCAGCAGCACTCGGACAGGTCTCTGGGAGCAGTACTTC. Translation: CASSTRTGLWEQYF.

The chain employs TRBV5-1 and TRBJ2-3, with D perhaps matching TRBD2 (5 bases). The length of the CDR3 is 15 residues. Trimming stripped 3 bases from V and 6 bases from J, with 17 bases between. The V gene's germline CDR1 is SGHRS and CDR2 YFSETQ. The DNA of the CDR3 is TGCGCCAGCAGCTACAGCGGCCGGGGAGCGGATACGCAGTATTTT. This encodes CASSYSGRGADTQYF.

V is TRBV6-5 and J is TRBJ1-1; a weak D match, TRBD1 (5 bases). Trimming removed 4 bases at V and 5 bases at J, with 11 bases between. There are 13 residues in the CDR3. CDR1 MNHEY and CDR2 SVGAGI come from the germline V gene. The CDR3 DNA reads TGTGCCAGCAGTTTGGCAGGGCTGACTGAAGCTTTCTTT. Protein: CASSLAGLTEAFF.

In DNA, the CDR3 is TGTGCCAGCAGCTACGTACTGGGGAATGAAAAACTGTTTTTT. Its translation is CASSYVLGNEKLFF. The chain has TRBV11-1 and TRBJ1-4, with D unclear. Germline loops: CDR1 SGHAT, CDR2 FQDESV (reference sequence). The CDR3 has 14 residues. V lost 4 bases and J 5 bases, leaving 11 bases between the germline ends.

J is TRBJ1-5 and V is TRBV5-1; no definite D call. CDR3 length: 14 residues. Germline V CDR1 and CDR2: SGHRS, YFSETQ. The V end lost 4 bases, the J end lost 7 bases, and 15 bases lay between the germline ends. The CDR3 DNA follows: TGCGCCAGCAGCCCGGACCCTGGGGAGCAGCCCCAGCATTTT. Its translation: CASSPDPGEQPQHF.

The J gene is TRBJ1-5, the V gene TRBV6-1; D is uncertain. This CDR3 has 13 amino acids. The germline CDR1 and CDR2 sequences are MNHNS and SASEGT. V was shortened by 10 bases and J by 3 bases, with 13 bases between the two germline ends. CDR3 DNA sequence: TGTGCCACCCACAGCGTATCCAATCAGCCCCAGCATTTT. Its protein product is CATHSVSNQPQHF.

The chain is built from TRBV11-1 and TRBJ2-1; D ambiguous. V lost 1 base to trimming and J lost 8 bases, with 6 bases between them. This CDR3 spans 12 amino acids. Germline assignment: CDR1 SGHAT and CDR2 FQDESV (reference sequence). CDR3 in amino acids: CASSLVPDEQFF. The CDR3 nucleotides read TGTGCCAGCAGCTTAGTCCCGGATGAGCAGTTCTTC.

The V gene is TRBV9, the J gene TRBJ1-6; D gene ambiguous. The CDR3 is 15 amino acids. V was pared by 4 bases and J by 6 bases, with 14 bases between. The germline V gene encodes CDR1 SGDLS and CDR2 YYNGEE. CDR3 region: CASSLHERSNSPLHF. The CDR3, as DNA: TGTGCCAGCAGCCTCCACGAACGCTCTAATTCACCCCTCCACTTT.

This chain links TRBV2 with TRBJ2-7, with 10 bases identical to TRBD2. The ends lost 10 bases at V and 7 bases at J; junction bases unmatched: 13. This CDR3 has 14 amino acids. Germline lookup yields CDR1 SNHLY and CDR2 FYNNEI. CDR3 sequence reads: CATAGRAGGLEQYF. CDR3 bases: TGTGCCACCGCCGGGAGAGCGGGGGGGCTTGAGCAGTACTTC. Filled out from reference TRBV2 and TRBJ2-7, the complete variable domain reads EPEVTQTPSHQVTQMGQEVILRCVPISNHLYFYWYRQILGQKVEFLVSFYNNEISEKSEIFDDQFSVERPDGSNFTLKIRSTKLEDSAMYFCATAGRAGGLEQYFGPGTRLTVT.

This clone was counted between two and nine times. V and J are TRBV15 and TRBJ1-6; D not certain. Trimming removed 2 bases from V and 14 bases from J, with 16 bases in between. This CDR3 region has 14 residues. CDR1 LNHNV and CDR2 YYDKDF come from the germline V gene (reference sequence). The CDR3 here is CATSRTDGPRTLHF. CDR3 in DNA: TGTGCCACCAGCAGAACGGACGGACCGAGGACCCTCCACTTT.

The V gene is TRBV5-1, the J gene TRBJ2-6; no clear D gene. V dropped 0 bases and J dropped 0 bases, with 7 bases sitting between them. CDR1 and CDR2 (germline): SGHRS, YFSETQ. There are 16 residues in the CDR3. CDR3 loop: CASSLVADSGANVLTF. The DNA of the CDR3 is TGCGCCAGCAGCTTGGTGGCAGACTCTGGGGCCAACGTCCTGACTTTC.

The chain recombines TRBV6-6 with TRBJ2-7; 9 bases fit TRBD1. The J segment lost 4 bases and the V segment lost 0 bases, leaving 4 bases of the junction unmatched. This CDR3 spans 15 amino acids. The V gene's germline CDR1 is MNHNY and CDR2 SVGAGI (reference sequence). The CDR3 protein is CASSYSMGQGYEQYF. Here the CDR3 DNA reads TGTGCCAGCAGTTACTCGATGGGACAGGGATACGAGCAGTACTTC.

The DNA for the CDR3 is TGTGCCAGCAGCCAAGCAGGAACAGGGGGCCGGGCCTACGAGCAGTACTTC. This sequence encodes CASSQAGTGGRAYEQYF. J is TRBJ2-7 and V is TRBV7-2; 9 bases align to TRBD1. Germline V gene sequence: CDR1 SGHTA, CDR2 FQGNSA. This CDR3 has 17 amino acids. J was trimmed by 2 bases and V by 5 bases; bases with no gene match: 13.

The V gene is TRBV19, the J gene TRBJ2-7; TRBD1 might be the D (6 bases). The CDR3 covers 15 residues. The germline V gene encodes CDR1 LNHDA and CDR2 SQIVND (reference sequence). Trimming took off 1 base at V and 3 bases at J, with 13 bases between the two ends. For the CDR3, the DNA is TGTGCCAGTAGTATAGTCCGACAGGAAAACTACGAGCAGTACTTC. Protein sequence: CASSIVRQENYEQYF.

This clone came up a few times. The rearrangement joins TRBV6-5 to TRBJ1-2, with D unresolved. The CDR3 length is 12 residues. Germline lookup yields CDR1 MNHEY and CDR2 SVGAGI. V was trimmed by 6 bases and J by 6 bases, leaving 11 bases between them. The chain's CDR3 is CASSLNSNGYTF. The CDR3 DNA sequence: TGTGCCAGCAGCCTAAATTCTAATGGCTACACCTTC.

The chain joins TRBV5-1 to TRBJ2-3; a possible D gene is TRBD1 (6 bases). Deletions cut 4 bases from V and 4 bases from J, with 19 bases between. Germline V gene data show CDR1 as SGHRS and CDR2 as YFSETQ. This CDR3 is 16 amino acids long. CDR3 nucleotide sequence: TGCGCCAGCAGCCTAGTCTTGGACAGTCAACCAGATACGCAGTATTTT. It encodes CASSLVLDSQPDTQYF.

The chain employs TRBV11-2 and TRBJ2-5; perhaps D is TRBD1 or TRBD2 (5 bases each). Deletions cut 2 bases from V and 5 bases from J, with 9 bases between. This CDR3 has 13 residues. Germline CDR1 reads SGHAT; CDR2 reads FQNNGV. The CDR3 DNA follows: TGTGCCAGCAGCTTATGGGGGATGGAGACCCAGTACTTC. Its translation: CASSLWGMETQYF. The variable domain in full, completed from reference TRBV11-2 and TRBJ2-5, reads EAGVAQSPRYKIIEKRQSVAFWCNPISGHATLYWYQQILGQGPKLLIQFQNNGVVDDSQLPKDRFSAERLKGVDSTLKIQPAKLEDSAVYLCASSLWGMETQYFGPGTRLLVL.